This T cell receptor beta chain came from a study of T cells in Graves' hyperthyroidism and ophthalmopathy. Amplification of TCR beta CDR3 regions used RNA as the template. First-round RT-PCR targeting the TCR CDR3 was performed with the HTBI primer set. From the multiplex PCR reads, TCRdb called clonotypes with MiXCR, one entry per CDR3 protein. The table lists some 270,000 distinct CDR3 sequences, about 25% of them singletons. CDR3 length: 15 residues. Looked up from germline, CDR1 is GTSNPN and CDR2 is SVGIG (reference sequence). V was clipped by 1 base and J by 3 bases, with 15 bases between them. In this sample, this clonotype turned up many times.

Material: blood. This chain connects TRBV30 to TRBJ1-2, with D unclear. This receptor was taken from a woman between 35 and 50 years old with Graves' ophthalmopathy. CDR3 DNA: TGTGCCTGGAGTGGGAGATCCCAAACTTACTATGGCTACACCTTC. It encodes CAWSGRSQTYYGYTF.